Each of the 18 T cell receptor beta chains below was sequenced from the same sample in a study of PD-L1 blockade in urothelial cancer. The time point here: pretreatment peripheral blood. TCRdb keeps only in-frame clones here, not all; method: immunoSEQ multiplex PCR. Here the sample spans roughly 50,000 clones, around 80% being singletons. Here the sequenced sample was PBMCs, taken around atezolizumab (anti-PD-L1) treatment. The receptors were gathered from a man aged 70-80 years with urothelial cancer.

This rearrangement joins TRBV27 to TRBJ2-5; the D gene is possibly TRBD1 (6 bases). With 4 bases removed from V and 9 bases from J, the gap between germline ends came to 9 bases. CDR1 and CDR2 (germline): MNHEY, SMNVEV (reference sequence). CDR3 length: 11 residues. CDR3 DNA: TGTGCCAGCAGTTCAGGGGTGGCCCAGTACTTC. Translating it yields CASSSGVAQYF.

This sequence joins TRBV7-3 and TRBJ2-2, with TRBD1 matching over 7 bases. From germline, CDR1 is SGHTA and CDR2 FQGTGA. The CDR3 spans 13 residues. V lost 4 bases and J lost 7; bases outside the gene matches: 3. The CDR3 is CASSSQGVGELFF. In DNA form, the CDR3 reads TGTGCCAGCAGCTCGCAGGGGGTCGGGGAGCTGTTTTTT.

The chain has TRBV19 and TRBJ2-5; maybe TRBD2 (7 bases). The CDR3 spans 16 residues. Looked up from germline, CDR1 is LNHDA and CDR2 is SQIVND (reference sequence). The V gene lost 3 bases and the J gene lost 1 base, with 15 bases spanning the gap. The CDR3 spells CASSMGGGGAQETQYF. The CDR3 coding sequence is TGTGCCAGTAGTATGGGAGGCGGGGGCGCCCAAGAGACCCAGTACTTC.

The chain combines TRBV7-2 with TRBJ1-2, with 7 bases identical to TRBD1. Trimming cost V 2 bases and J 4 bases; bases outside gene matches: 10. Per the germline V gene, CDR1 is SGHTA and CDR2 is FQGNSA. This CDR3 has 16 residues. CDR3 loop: CASSLRQGGEIYGYTF. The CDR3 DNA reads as TGTGCCAGCAGCTTAAGACAGGGAGGCGAGATCTATGGCTACACCTTC. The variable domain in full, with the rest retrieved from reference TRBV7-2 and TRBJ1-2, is GAGVSQSPSNKVTEKGKDVELRCDPISGHTALYWYRQSLGQGLEFLIYFQGNSAPDKSGLPSDRFSAERTGGSVSTLTIQRTQQEDSAVYLCASSLRQGGEIYGYTFGSGTRLTVV.

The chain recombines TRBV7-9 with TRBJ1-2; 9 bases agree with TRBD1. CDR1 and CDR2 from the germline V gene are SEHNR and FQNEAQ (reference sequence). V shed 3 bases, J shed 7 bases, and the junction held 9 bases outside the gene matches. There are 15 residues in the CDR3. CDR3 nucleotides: TGTGCCAGCAGCTTGGGAACAGGGGGCGCGAGTGGCTACACCTTC. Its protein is CASSLGTGGASGYTF. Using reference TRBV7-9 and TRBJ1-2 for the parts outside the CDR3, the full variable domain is DTGVSQNPRHKITKRGQNVTFRCDPISEHNRLYWYRQTLGQGPEFLTYFQNEAQLEKSRLLSDRFSAERPKGSFSTLEIQRTEQGDSAMYLCASSLGTGGASGYTFGSGTRLTVV.

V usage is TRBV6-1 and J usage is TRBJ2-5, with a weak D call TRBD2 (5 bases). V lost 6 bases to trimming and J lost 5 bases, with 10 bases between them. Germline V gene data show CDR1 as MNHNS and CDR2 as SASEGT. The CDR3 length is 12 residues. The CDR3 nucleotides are TGTGCCAGCAGCCTGAGAGGGGAGACCCAGTACTTC. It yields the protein CASSLRGETQYF.

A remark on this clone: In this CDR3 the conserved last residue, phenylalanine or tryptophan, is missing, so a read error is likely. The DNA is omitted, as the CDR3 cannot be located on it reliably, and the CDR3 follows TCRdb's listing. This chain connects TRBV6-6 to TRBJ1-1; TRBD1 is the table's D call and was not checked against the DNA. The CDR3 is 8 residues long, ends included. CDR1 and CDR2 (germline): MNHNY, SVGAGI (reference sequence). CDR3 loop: CASSRVQK.

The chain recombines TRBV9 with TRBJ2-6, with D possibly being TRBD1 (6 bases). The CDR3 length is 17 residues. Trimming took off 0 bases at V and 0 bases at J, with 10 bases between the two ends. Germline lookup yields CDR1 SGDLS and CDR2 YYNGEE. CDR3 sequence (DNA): TGTGCCAGCAGCGTAGGGGACAACTACTCTGGGGCCAACGTCCTGACTTTC. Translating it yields CASSVGDNYSGANVLTF.

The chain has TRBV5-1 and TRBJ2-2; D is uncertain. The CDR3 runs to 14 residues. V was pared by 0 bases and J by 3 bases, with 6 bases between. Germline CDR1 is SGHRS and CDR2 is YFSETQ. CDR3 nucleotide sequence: TGCGCCAGCAGCTTGGGCGATTACACCGGGGAGCTGTTTTTT. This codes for CASSLGDYTGELFF.

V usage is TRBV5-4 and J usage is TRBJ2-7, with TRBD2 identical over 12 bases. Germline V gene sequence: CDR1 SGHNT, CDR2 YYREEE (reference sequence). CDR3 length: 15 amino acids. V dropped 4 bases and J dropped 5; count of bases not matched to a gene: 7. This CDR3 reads CASSTRLAGVNEQYF. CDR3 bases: TGTGCCAGCAGCACCCGACTAGCGGGGGTAAACGAGCAGTACTTC.

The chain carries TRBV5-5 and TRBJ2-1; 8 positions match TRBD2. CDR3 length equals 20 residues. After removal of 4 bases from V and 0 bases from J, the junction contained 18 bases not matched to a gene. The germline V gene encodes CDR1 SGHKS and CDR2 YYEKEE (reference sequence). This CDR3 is CASSHSVGLERKSSYNEQFF. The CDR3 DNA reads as TGTGCCAGCAGCCACTCCGTGGGACTAGAGAGAAAAAGCTCCTACAATGAGCAGTTCTTC. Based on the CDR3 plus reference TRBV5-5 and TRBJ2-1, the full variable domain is DAGVTQSPTHLIKTRGQQVTLRCSPISGHKSVSWYQQVLGQGPQFIFQYYEKEERGRGNFPDRFSARQFPNYSSELNVNALLLGDSALYLCASSHSVGLERKSSYNEQFFGPGTRLTVL.

The CDR3 sequence is CASSFPRGETQYF. CDR3 DNA: TGTGCCAGCAGCTTTCCCCGGGGAGAGACCCAGTACTTC. This chain connects TRBV11-2 to TRBJ2-5; D perhaps matches TRBD2 (5 bases). The CDR3 totals 13 residues. The V gene's germline CDR1 is SGHAT and CDR2 FQNNGV. Trimming left V 3 bases short and J 4 bases short, with 9 bases between.

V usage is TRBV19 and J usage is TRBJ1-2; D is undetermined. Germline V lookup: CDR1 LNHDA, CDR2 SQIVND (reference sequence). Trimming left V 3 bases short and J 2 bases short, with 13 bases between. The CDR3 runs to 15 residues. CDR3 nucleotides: TGTGCCAGTAGTATTATGTTACAAGCGAACTATGGCTACACCTTC. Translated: CASSIMLQANYGYTF.

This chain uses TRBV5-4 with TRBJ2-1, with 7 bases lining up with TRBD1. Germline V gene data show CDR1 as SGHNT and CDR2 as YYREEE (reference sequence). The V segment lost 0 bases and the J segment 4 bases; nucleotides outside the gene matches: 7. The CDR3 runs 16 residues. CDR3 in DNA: TGTGCCAGCAGCTTGGGGGGACAGAGGTCTTACAATGAGCAGTTCTTC. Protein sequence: CASSLGGQRSYNEQFF.

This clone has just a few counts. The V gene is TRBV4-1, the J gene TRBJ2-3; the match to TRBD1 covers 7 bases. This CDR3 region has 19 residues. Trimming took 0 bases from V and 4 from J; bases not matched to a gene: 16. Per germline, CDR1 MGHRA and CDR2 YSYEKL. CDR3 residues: CASSQDGPRQGGAADTQYF. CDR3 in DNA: TGCGCCAGCAGCCAAGATGGCCCCCGACAGGGTGGGGCGGCAGATACGCAGTATTTT.

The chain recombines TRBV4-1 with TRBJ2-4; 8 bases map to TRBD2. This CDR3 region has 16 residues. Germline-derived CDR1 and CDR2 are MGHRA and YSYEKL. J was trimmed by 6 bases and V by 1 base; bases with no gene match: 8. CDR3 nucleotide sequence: TGCGCCAGCAGCCAAGGGGTGGCGGGGGGAATAAACATTCAGTACTTC. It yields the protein CASSQGVAGGINIQYF.

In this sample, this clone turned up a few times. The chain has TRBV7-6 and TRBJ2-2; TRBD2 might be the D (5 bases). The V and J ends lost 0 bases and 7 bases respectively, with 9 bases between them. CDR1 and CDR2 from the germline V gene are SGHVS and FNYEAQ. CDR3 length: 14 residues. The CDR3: CASSLAAGIGELFF. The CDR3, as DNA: TGTGCCAGCAGCTTAGCGGCGGGTATCGGGGAGCTGTTTTTT.

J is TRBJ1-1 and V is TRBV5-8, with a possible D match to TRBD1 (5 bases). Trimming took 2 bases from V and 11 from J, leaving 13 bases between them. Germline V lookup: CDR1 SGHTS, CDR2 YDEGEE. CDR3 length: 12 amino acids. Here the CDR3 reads CASSLGGVAAFF. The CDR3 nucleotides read TGTGCCAGCAGCTTAGGAGGGGTAGCGGCTTTCTTT.